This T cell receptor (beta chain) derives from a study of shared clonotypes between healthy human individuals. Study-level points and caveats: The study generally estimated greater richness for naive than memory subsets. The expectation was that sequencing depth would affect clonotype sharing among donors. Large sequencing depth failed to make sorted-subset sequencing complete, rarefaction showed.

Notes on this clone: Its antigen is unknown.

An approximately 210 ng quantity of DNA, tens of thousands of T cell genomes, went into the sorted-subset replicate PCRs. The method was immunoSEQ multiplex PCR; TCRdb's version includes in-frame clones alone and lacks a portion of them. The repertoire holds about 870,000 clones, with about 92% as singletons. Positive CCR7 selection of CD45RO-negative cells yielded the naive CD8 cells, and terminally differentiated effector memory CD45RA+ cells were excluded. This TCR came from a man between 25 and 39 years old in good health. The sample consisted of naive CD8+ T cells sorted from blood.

CDR3 sequence: CASSSGIVGLNTEAFF. The DNA of the CDR3 is TGTGCCAGCAGCTCAGGGATTGTGGGCTTGAACACTGAAGCTTTCTTT. The rearrangement joins TRBV7-9 to TRBJ1-1; a weak D match, TRBD1 (5 bases). This CDR3 spans 16 amino acids. Germline V gene lookup returns CDR1 SEHNR and CDR2 FQNEAQ (reference sequence). V was pared by 4 bases and J by 0 bases, with 15 bases between.